Listed below are T cell receptor beta chains from one sample, sequenced in a study of T cell repertoires in cytomegalovirus infection. Their antigens are not known. TCRdb reanalysed the reads using MiXCR and keeps one entry per CDR3 protein. The sample consists of 86,000 or so distinct CDR3 sequences, 20% to 30% of them appearing once. The sample in question was CD8+ T cells from cultured PBMCs, obtained from culture after CMV antigen stimulation. All receptors come from a human donor in good health (CMV status not recorded). Some clones in this sample may be carry-over from other donors' samples. CDR3s include the opening cysteine and the closing phenylalanine or tryptophan. The D gene is left open where the match is weak. For some rows the clone size is stated as once, few or many, or as a class when expanded; others skip it.

CDR3: CASSLNVRLSGSSHEQYF
DNA: TGTGCCAGCAGCCTGAACGTTAGACTTAGCGGGAGTTCCCACGAGCAGTACTTC
V: TRBV7-2
D: TRBD2
size: many
J: TRBJ2-7

CDR3: CASSPHTGTSGNNEQFF
DNA: TGCGCCAGCAGCCCACACACAGGGACTAGCGGGAACAATGAGCAGTTCTTC
V: TRBV4-3
D: TRBD2
size: NA
J: TRBJ2-1

CDR3: CAIRGGDRVYEQYF
DNA: TGTGCCATCAGGGGGGGGGACAGGGTCTACGAGCAGTACTTC
V: TRBV10-3
D: TRBD1
size: NA
J: TRBJ2-7

CDR3: CASSPFGSYNEQFF
DNA: TGTGCCAGCAGTCCCTTCGGCTCCTACAATGAGCAGTTCTTC
V: TRBV6-5
D: NA
size: few
J: TRBJ2-1

CDR3: CATSRGESSYEQYF
DNA: TGTGCCACCAGCAGGGGAGAGAGCTCCTACGAGCAGTACTTC
V: TRBV15
D: NA
size: NA
J: TRBJ2-7

CDR3: CASSTLTGSGYGYTF
DNA: TGTGCCAGCAGTACATTAACAGGGTCGGGCTATGGCTACACCTTC
V: TRBV27
D: NA
size: NA
J: TRBJ1-2

CDR3: CASSSNTPGQGVHEQYF
DNA: TGTGCCAGCAGTTCTAATACTCCGGGACAGGGCGTCCACGAGCAGTACTTC
V: TRBV12-3/TRBV12-4
D: TRBD1
size: many
J: TRBJ2-7

CDR3: CASDTGVTDTQYF
DNA: TGTGCCAGCGACACAGGGGTCACAGATACGCAGTATTTT
V: TRBV28
D: TRBD1
size: many
J: TRBJ2-3

CDR3: CASSWPGGETQYF
DNA: TGTGCCAGCAGCTGGCCAGGAGGGGAGACCCAGTACTTC
V: TRBV7-9
D: NA
size: many
J: TRBJ2-5

CDR3: CSARDLQYSNQPQHF
DNA: TGCAGTGCTAGAGATCTCCAGTATAGCAATCAGCCCCAGCATTTT
V: TRBV20-1
D: NA
size: few
J: TRBJ1-5

CDR3: CASSPRGNYGYTF
DNA: TGTGCCAGCAGCCCTCGAGGGAACTATGGCTACACCTTC
V: TRBV7-6
D: NA
size: many
J: TRBJ1-2

CDR3: CASKAGGYEQYF
DNA: TGTGCCAGCAAGGCGGGGGGCTACGAGCAGTACTTC
V: TRBV2
D: TRBD2
size: NA
J: TRBJ2-7

CDR3: CASSFGREITYEQYF
DNA: TGTGCCAGCAGTTTTGGTAGGGAGATCACCTACGAGCAGTACTTC
V: TRBV12-3/TRBV12-4
D: NA
size: NA
J: TRBJ2-7

CDR3: CASSPEGGARGDEQFF
DNA: TGTGCTAGCTCACCAGAGGGTGGGGCTAGGGGGGATGAGCAGTTCTTC
V: TRBV7-7
D: NA
size: few
J: TRBJ2-1

CDR3: CASSQSSGHNSPLHF
DNA: TGCGCCAGCAGTCAATCGAGCGGACATAATTCACCCCTCCACTTT
V: TRBV23-1
D: NA
size: NA
J: TRBJ1-6

CDR3: CASSRGTGGLTGELFF
DNA: TGTGCCAGCAGCCGCGGGACAGGGGGCCTGACCGGGGAGCTGTTTTTT
V: TRBV7-6
D: TRBD1
size: NA
J: TRBJ2-2

CDR3: CASSSRQLLLNDYGYTF
DNA: TGTGCCAGCAGTTCAAGACAGCTTCTGCTTAACGACTATGGCTACACCTTC
V: TRBV6-5
D: NA
size: few
J: TRBJ1-2

CDR3: CASSLRTSGSSGANVLTF
DNA: TGTGCCAGCAGCCTAAGGACTAGCGGGAGTTCTGGGGCCAACGTCCTGACTTTC
V: TRBV9
D: TRBD2
size: once
J: TRBJ2-6

CDR3: CASSYGQGPYGYTF
DNA: TGTGCCAGCAGTTACGGACAGGGACCCTATGGCTACACCTTC
V: TRBV28
D: TRBD1
size: NA
J: TRBJ1-2

CDR3: CASSPPPRADIQYF
DNA: TGTGCCAGCAGCCCCCCCCCCAGAGCGGACATTCAGTACTTC
V: TRBV7-9
D: NA
size: NA
J: TRBJ2-4

CDR3: CASSIGGQRTEAFF
DNA: TGTGCCAGTAGTATAGGGGGACAGAGGACTGAAGCTTTCTTT
V: TRBV19
D: TRBD1
size: NA
J: TRBJ1-1

CDR3: CASSLGNSGPEGRFF
DNA: TGTGCCAGCAGCTTGGGGAATAGCGGGCCCGAGGGGCGGTTCTTC
V: TRBV5-8
D: TRBD2
size: NA
J: TRBJ2-1

CDR3: CASSLSSDSGNTIYF
DNA: TGTGCCAGCAGTTTATCATCGGACTCTGGAAACACCATATATTTT
V: TRBV27
D: NA
size: few
J: TRBJ1-3

CDR3: CATTNSGGFSTF
DNA: TGTGCCACCACAAATAGTGGGGGCTTCAGCACCTTC
V: TRBV12-3/TRBV12-4
D: NA
size: NA
J: TRBJ1-2

CDR3: CASSFQGNNEQFF
DNA: TGTGCCAGCAGCTTCCAGGGGAACAATGAGCAGTTCTTC
V: TRBV7-2
D: NA
size: many
J: TRBJ2-1

CDR3: CATSRSLTDTNEKLFF
DNA: TGTGCCACCAGCAGGTCCTTGACAGATACTAATGAAAAACTGTTTTTT
V: TRBV15
D: NA
size: few
J: TRBJ1-4

CDR3: CASSLDRAAYNEKLFF
DNA: TGTGCCAGCAGCTTGGACCGAGCTGCCTATAATGAAAAACTGTTTTTT
V: TRBV7-2
D: NA
size: many
J: TRBJ1-4

CDR3: CASTWGDSYEQYF
DNA: TGTGCCAGCACCTGGGGAGACAGTTACGAGCAGTACTTC
V: TRBV7-2
D: NA
size: many
J: TRBJ2-7

CDR3: CAWSVPGARGYTF
DNA: TGTGCCTGGAGTGTACCGGGGGCGCGGGGCTACACCTTC
V: TRBV30
D: NA
size: NA
J: TRBJ1-2

CDR3: CASSWYRTGALVDTGELFF
DNA: TGTGCCAGCAGCTGGTACAGGACAGGGGCCCTAGTGGACACCGGGGAGCTGTTTTTT
V: TRBV11-2
D: TRBD1
size: few
J: TRBJ2-2